These T cell receptor beta chains were read from a single sample in a study of spatial heterogeneity in lung cancer. TCRdb called the 5' RACE reads again in MiXCR, with one record for every CDR3 protein. The sample yields about 85,000 distinct CDR3 sequences, roughly a fifth seen once. The sequencing used PBMCs, collected at surgery. The receptors were gathered from a male donor with early-stage non-small cell lung cancer. CDR3s include the opening cysteine and the closing phenylalanine or tryptophan. A D gene is named only where the DNA matches it firmly. A row's size may be missing; if present it is once, few, many or a size class.

CDR3 DNA	CDR3 protein	clone size	V gene	D gene	J gene
TGCAGCGTTCGCGCGGCGGTAGGGGAGACCCAGTACTTC	CSVRAAVGETQYF	few	TRBV29-1	.	TRBJ2-5
TGCGCCAGCAGCTTGGTTAGGGGTAACTACGAGCAGTACTTC	CASSLVRGNYEQYF	many	TRBV5-1	.	TRBJ2-7
TGTGCCAGCAGCCGCCGGGACAGGGGTGACGAGCAGTTCTTC	CASSRRDRGDEQFF	.	TRBV6-2/TRBV6-3	TRBD1	TRBJ2-1
TGCGCCAGCAGCCAAGATAGGGGTAGCGGGGGAATCGGCTCCTACAATGAGCAGTTCTTC	CASSQDRGSGGIGSYNEQFF	.	TRBV4-1	TRBD2	TRBJ2-1
TGCAGTGCTAGAGCGCCGGGACTAGCGTGGAATGAGCAGTTCTTC	CSARAPGLAWNEQFF	.	TRBV20-1	TRBD2	TRBJ2-1
TGTGCCAGCAGCGTAGCGGGACAGGGGGTTAATGAGCAGTTCTTC	CASSVAGQGVNEQFF	.	TRBV9	TRBD1	TRBJ2-1
TGTGCCAGCAGTCACACAGACAGGGGAGCCCCATATGGCTACACCTTC	CASSHTDRGAPYGYTF	many	TRBV6-5	TRBD1	TRBJ1-2
TGTGCCAGCAGCCGACAGGGGGCAGGGACCGGGGAGCTGTTTTTT	CASSRQGAGTGELFF	few	TRBV11-3	TRBD1	TRBJ2-2
TGTGCCAGCAACACGCGGACAGGGGGCGCAGATACGCAGTATTTT	CASNTRTGGADTQYF	.	TRBV25-1	TRBD1	TRBJ2-3
TGTGCCATCAGTGAGTCGGACGGGCGCCACAATGAGCAGTTCTTC	CAISESDGRHNEQFF	many	TRBV10-3	.	TRBJ2-1
TGTGCCAGCAGTCAAGCGGGACTAGCGGAGGGGACGTCCTACGAGCAGTACTTC	CASSQAGLAEGTSYEQYF	.	TRBV6-6	TRBD2	TRBJ2-7
TGCGCCAGCAGCCCTGGGGTGAACACTGAAGCTTTCTTT	CASSPGVNTEAFF	.	TRBV4-1	.	TRBJ1-1
TGTGCTAAACGGGACAGGCGATCTTCTGGGGCCAACGTCCTGACTTTC	CAKRDRRSSGANVLTF	.	TRBV7-6	TRBD1	TRBJ2-6
TGCGCCAGCAGCTTGGCCAGGACGGCAGATACGCAGTATTTT	CASSLARTADTQYF	.	TRBV5-1	.	TRBJ2-3
TGCAGTGCAGAAGGGGCCAACCTATACGAGCAGTACTTC	CSAEGANLYEQYF	.	TRBV20-1	.	TRBJ2-7
TGTGCCAGCAGCTCCGGGGAGGGGGCTACTACTGAAGCTTTCTTT	CASSSGEGATTEAFF	.	TRBV9	TRBD1	TRBJ1-1
TGTGCCAGCAGCCAAGACCAGGCTAGCGGGAGGTATGAGCAGTTCTTC	CASSQDQASGRYEQFF	few	TRBV3-1	TRBD2	TRBJ2-1
TGTGCCAGCAGCTTACCGTCGCGGGATGAGCAGTTCTTC	CASSLPSRDEQFF	.	TRBV7-2	.	TRBJ2-1
TGTGCCAGCAGTCTCCGGGACAGGGACTACAATGAGCAGTTCTTC	CASSLRDRDYNEQFF	many	TRBV4-2	TRBD1	TRBJ2-1
TGTGCCAGCAGTGAGGACAGGGGGCAGAACACTGAAGCTTTCTTT	CASSEDRGQNTEAFF	.	TRBV2	TRBD1	TRBJ1-1
TGTGCCAGCAGTTCGGTCAGGGCGAGCTCTGGAAACACCATATATTTT	CASSSVRASSGNTIYF	.	TRBV28	.	TRBJ1-3
TGTGCCAGCAGTGAAGGGCCCAGGGGGTATGGCTACACCTTC	CASSEGPRGYGYTF	.	TRBV6-1	TRBD1	TRBJ1-2
TGCGCCAGCAGCCAATCAGACAGCGACACAGATACGCAGTATTTT	CASSQSDSDTDTQYF	many	TRBV4-3	.	TRBJ2-3
TGTGCCAGCAGCCAAGTGGGACAACTAACAGATACGCAGTATTTT	CASSQVGQLTDTQYF	few	TRBV3-1	.	TRBJ2-3
TGTGCCAGCAGCAAACTAATTCCCGGAGTGGAGCAGTACTTC	CASSKLIPGVEQYF	.	TRBV7-2	.	TRBJ2-7
TGTGCCAGCAGCATAACAGGGGGCTATGGCTACACCTTC	CASSITGGYGYTF	many	TRBV7-9	TRBD1	TRBJ1-2
TGTGCCAGCAGCCCTAACAAATTCCGGGACAGTGGGGAGACCCAGTACTTC	CASSPNKFRDSGETQYF	.	TRBV7-6	TRBD1	TRBJ2-5
TGTGCCAGCAGCTTTAACAGGGTGGTGTACGAGCAGTACTTC	CASSFNRVVYEQYF	.	TRBV11-3	.	TRBJ2-7